This T cell receptor beta chain was identified during a study of T cell repertoires in cytomegalovirus infection. Study details: Indications of both CMV infection and matching HLA type were provided by public TCR beta signatures.

This clonotype has only one observation. Its antigen is undetermined. TCRdb independently ran MiXCR on the reads; one entry per CDR3 protein. Of approximately 730,000 distinct CDR3 sequences in the sample, around a third were seen once. General study findings and limits: Accumulated public TCR beta family frequency recognized individuals carrying CMV together with the relevant HLA.

Trimming took 3 bases from V and 6 from J; bases not matched to a gene: 7. The CDR3 has 14 residues. The germline CDR1 and CDR2 sequences are SEHNR and FQNEAQ (reference sequence). The chain uses TRBV7-9 and TRBJ1-1, with 7 bases lining up with TRBD1. The material was cultured PBMCs, obtained from culture after CMV antigen stimulation. The TCR originated in a human donor in good health (CMV status not recorded). Some clones in this sample may be carry-over from other donors' samples. The DNA of the CDR3 is TGTGCCAGCAGCTTCTACAGGGGCCGGCCTGAAGCTTTCTTT. This codes for CASSFYRGRPEAFF.